One and the same sample provided the 22 T cell receptor beta chains below, sequenced in a study of shared clonotypes between healthy human individuals. Only in-frame clones appear in the TCRdb table, and some are missing; sequencing was by immunoSEQ multiplex PCR. The table includes 1.4 million to 1.5 million clones, about 96% detected once. Sample: naive CD4+ T cells sorted from blood. Specified subset: CD45RA+ positively selected. These receptors all stem from a man aged 30-40 years in good health.

For this clone: This sample also contains other DNA sequences that code for the same CDR3. V is TRBV19 and J is TRBJ2-1; D is tentatively TRBD1 or TRBD2 (5 bases each). V shed 3 bases and J shed 0 bases, with 9 bases lying between them. CDR3 length: 15 amino acids. Germline lookup yields CDR1 LNHDA and CDR2 SQIVND (reference sequence). CDR3 amino acids: CASSITGLSYNEQFF. The CDR3, as DNA: TGTGCCAGTAGTATCACGGGGCTCTCCTACAATGAGCAGTTCTTC.

This clone is a singleton in its sample. This chain joins TRBV10-3 and TRBJ2-5; 7 bases map to TRBD1. There are 13 residues in the CDR3. With V trimmed by 0 bases and J by 9 bases, 4 bases remained unmatched. Germline CDR1 and CDR2: ENHRY and SYGVKD. The CDR3 loop reads CAISESFQGAQYF. The CDR3 DNA reads as TGTGCCATCAGTGAGTCTTTTCAGGGGGCCCAGTACTTC.

The chain carries TRBV11-1 and TRBJ1-2, with D unresolved. Germline lookup yields CDR1 SGHAT and CDR2 FQDESV (reference sequence). This CDR3 is 11 amino acids long. The V end was cut by 2 bases, the J end by 6 bases, with 4 bases between. CDR3 amino acids: CASSLNNGYTF. CDR3 nucleotide sequence: TGTGCCAGCAGCTTAAACAATGGCTACACCTTC.

This chain connects TRBV19 to TRBJ1-5; 12 bases line up with TRBD1. Trimming took 4 bases from V and 6 from J; bases not matched to a gene: 10. CDR1 is LNHDA and CDR2 is SQIVND in the germline V gene (reference sequence). The CDR3 length is 17 residues. The CDR3 reads CASSTYPGQGAGQPQHF. In DNA form, the CDR3 reads TGTGCCAGTAGTACCTACCCGGGACAGGGGGCTGGTCAGCCCCAGCATTTT.

This clone was seen once. DNA of the CDR3: TGTGCCAGCAGGGGGTCAGCCCTGGCCGCGTGGAATGAAAAACTGTTTTTT. Translation gives CASRGSALAAWNEKLFF. This rearrangement joins TRBV28 to TRBJ1-4, with unresolved D. The CDR3 sequence is 17 residues long. With 6 bases removed from V and 5 bases from J, the gap between germline ends came to 22 bases. Germline V gene sequence: CDR1 MDHEN, CDR2 SYDVKM.

V usage is TRBV10-1 and J usage is TRBJ2-2; the match to TRBD2 covers 8 bases. The germline V gene has CDR1 WNHNN and CDR2 SYGVQD (reference sequence). This CDR3 comprises 16 residues. Losses at the gene ends were 3 bases for V and 7 bases for J; bases not matched to a gene: 10. CDR3 nucleotides: TGCGCCAGCAGTGATATTGTCGGGAGGGCCGGCGGGGAGCTGTTTTTT. Translating gives CASSDIVGRAGGELFF.

The count of this clone is one. The rearrangement uses TRBV5-1 and TRBJ2-1; D call uncertain. The V end was cut by 4 bases, the J end by 0 bases, with 11 bases between. This CDR3 contains 15 residues. CDR1 and CDR2 from the germline V gene are SGHRS and YFSETQ. CDR3 loop: CASSVRSASYNEQFF. The CDR3 bases are TGCGCCAGCAGCGTTCGGAGTGCCTCCTACAATGAGCAGTTCTTC. Drawing the rest from reference TRBV5-1 and TRBJ2-1, the complete variable domain is KAGVTQTPRYLIKTRGQQVTLSCSPISGHRSVSWYQQTPGQGLQFLFEYFSETQRNKGNFPGRFSGRQFSNSRSEMNVSTLELGDSALYLCASSVRSASYNEQFFGPGTRLTVL.

This clone is a singleton in its sample. V gene TRBV19 combines with J gene TRBJ1-3, with a possible D match to TRBD1 (5 bases). The V gene's germline CDR1 is LNHDA and CDR2 SQIVND (reference sequence). Trimming removed 4 bases at V and 0 bases at J, with 10 bases between. The CDR3 sequence is 15 residues long. CDR3: CASSTDSSSGNTIYF. CDR3 DNA: TGTGCCAGTAGTACTGACAGCAGCTCTGGAAACACCATATATTTT.

The sample holds one count of this clone. This chain connects TRBV7-8 to TRBJ2-7; 9 bases match TRBD1. V lost 5 bases and J lost 12; bases outside the gene matches: 17. The CDR3 runs 15 residues. From germline, CDR1 is SGHVS and CDR2 FQNEAQ. CDR3 DNA: TGTGCCAGCAGCCAATCGACAGGGGGACTACCTTGGCGGTACTTC. Protein product: CASSQSTGGLPWRYF.

The chain recombines TRBV7-6 with TRBJ2-2; D may match TRBD1 or TRBD2 (5 bases each). V lost 0 bases to trimming and J lost 3 bases, with 8 bases between them. Per the germline V gene, CDR1 is SGHVS and CDR2 is FNYEAQ. The CDR3 runs to 15 residues. This CDR3 is CASSLAGTDTGELFF. CDR3 bases: TGTGCCAGCAGCTTAGCAGGGACGGACACCGGGGAGCTGTTTTTT.

The chain recombines TRBV5-1 with TRBJ2-3; maybe TRBD2 (5 bases). CDR1 is SGHRS and CDR2 is YFSETQ in the germline V gene. The CDR3 has 18 amino acids. The ends were cut back, 3 bases at V and 0 bases at J, with 20 bases in the middle. CDR3 sequence (DNA): TGCGCCAGCAGCTATTTGAGGGTTAGCTACCCTAGCACAGATACGCAGTATTTT. Translated, it gives CASSYLRVSYPSTDTQYF. Based on the CDR3 plus reference TRBV5-1 and TRBJ2-3, the full variable domain is KAGVTQTPRYLIKTRGQQVTLSCSPISGHRSVSWYQQTPGQGLQFLFEYFSETQRNKGNFPGRFSGRQFSNSRSEMNVSTLELGDSALYLCASSYLRVSYPSTDTQYFGPGTRLTVL.

A few counts support this clone. The V and J genes are TRBV14 and TRBJ2-2, with no clear D. The CDR3 length is 13 residues. Deletions cut 1 base from V and 5 bases from J, with 5 bases between. Looked up from germline, CDR1 is SGHDN and CDR2 is FVKESK. Here the CDR3 reads CASSQVHTGELFF. CDR3 nucleotide sequence: TGTGCCAGCAGCCAAGTCCATACCGGGGAGCTGTTTTTT.

The genes are TRBV5-1 and TRBJ2-3; D unclear. V was pared by 3 bases and J by 1 base, with 9 bases between. The CDR3 spans 14 residues. CDR1 and CDR2 (germline): SGHRS, YFSETQ. The CDR3 DNA sequence: TGCGCCAGCAGCTCTAGAATGGGCACAGATACGCAGTATTTT. Its protein product is CASSSRMGTDTQYF.

This clone was counted a single time. V gene TRBV7-9 combines with J gene TRBJ2-2; TRBD2 is a possible D gene (6 bases). This CDR3 is 16 amino acids long. The ends were cut back, 2 bases at V and 5 bases at J, with 15 bases in the middle. Germline CDR1 is SEHNR and CDR2 is FQNEAQ (reference sequence). The CDR3 sequence: CASSLFVAGSTGELFF. CDR3 nucleotides: TGTGCCAGCAGCTTATTTGTGGCGGGAAGTACCGGGGAGCTGTTTTTT.

The rearrangement uses TRBV7-2 and TRBJ1-6, with 7 nucleotides matching TRBD1. V shed 5 bases and J 7 bases; nucleotides not matched to a gene: 11. The length of the CDR3 is 16 residues. The germline V gene encodes CDR1 SGHTA and CDR2 FQGNSA. The CDR3 nucleotides are TGTGCCAGCAGCCAACAAGGGGGACAGAGAAATTCACCCCTCCACTTT. It encodes CASSQQGGQRNSPLHF.

The rearrangement links TRBV28 to TRBJ2-7; D may be TRBD1 (6 bases). Trimming left V 6 bases short and J 6 bases short, with 21 bases between. This CDR3 has 15 amino acids. Germline assignment: CDR1 MDHEN and CDR2 SYDVKM. This chain's CDR3 is CASSSGGYPPFEQYF. CDR3 in DNA: TGTGCCAGCAGCTCTGGGGGCTACCCCCCTTTCGAGCAGTACTTC.

The chain employs TRBV14 and TRBJ2-1; 8 positions agree with TRBD2. CDR1 SGHDN and CDR2 FVKESK come from the germline V gene. CDR3 size: 15 residues. With 1 base clipped from V and 9 bases from J, the junction kept 8 bases outside the gene matches. This CDR3 reads CASSQATGGPFEQFF. The CDR3 DNA is TGTGCCAGCAGCCAAGCAACGGGAGGGCCCTTTGAGCAGTTCTTC.

The rearrangement joins TRBV10-2 to TRBJ2-7, with D perhaps TRBD2 (6 bases). Germline assignment: CDR1 WSHSY and CDR2 SAAADI. The CDR3 runs to 13 residues. The V end lost 3 bases, the J end lost 6 bases, and 12 bases lay between the germline ends. DNA of the CDR3: TGCGCCAGCAGTGAATCAGGGAGGACCGAGCAGTACTTC. It codes for CASSESGRTEQYF.

The V gene is TRBV9, the J gene TRBJ2-3; no clear D gene. Germline values: CDR1 SGDLS, CDR2 YYNGEE. The V end was cut by 3 bases, the J end by 6 bases, with 11 bases between. This CDR3 spans 13 amino acids. The CDR3 protein is CASSGNVLDTQYF. DNA of the CDR3: TGTGCCAGCAGCGGAAACGTGTTGGATACGCAGTATTTT.

CDR3 in DNA: TGTGCCAGCAGCTACGGACTAGCGGGAGTACAGTTGACCTACAATGAGCAGTTCTTC. Amino acids: CASSYGLAGVQLTYNEQFF. This chain links TRBV7-2 with TRBJ2-1; 13 positions match TRBD2. CDR1 is SGHTA, CDR2 FQGNSA, per germline. Trimming took 4 bases from V and 2 from J; bases not matched to a gene: 11. The CDR3 is 19 amino acids.

The CDR3 is CASSEQGRNTEAFF. The CDR3 nucleotides read TGCGCCAGCAGTGAACAGGGGAGGAACACTGAAGCTTTCTTT. V gene TRBV10-2 combines with J gene TRBJ1-1; TRBD1 matches at 7 bases. The CDR3 has 14 residues. Germline CDR1 WSHSY, CDR2 SAAADI. Trimming removed 3 bases from V and 1 base from J; junction bases left unmatched: 2.

CDR3 sequence reads: CASSWVYEQYF. For the CDR3, the DNA is TGTGCCAGCAGTTGGGTGTACGAGCAGTACTTC. The chain couples TRBV6-1 to TRBJ2-7; no firm D call. Germline loops: CDR1 MNHNS, CDR2 SASEGT. V was pared by 5 bases and J by 4 bases, with 6 bases between. This CDR3 contains 11 residues.